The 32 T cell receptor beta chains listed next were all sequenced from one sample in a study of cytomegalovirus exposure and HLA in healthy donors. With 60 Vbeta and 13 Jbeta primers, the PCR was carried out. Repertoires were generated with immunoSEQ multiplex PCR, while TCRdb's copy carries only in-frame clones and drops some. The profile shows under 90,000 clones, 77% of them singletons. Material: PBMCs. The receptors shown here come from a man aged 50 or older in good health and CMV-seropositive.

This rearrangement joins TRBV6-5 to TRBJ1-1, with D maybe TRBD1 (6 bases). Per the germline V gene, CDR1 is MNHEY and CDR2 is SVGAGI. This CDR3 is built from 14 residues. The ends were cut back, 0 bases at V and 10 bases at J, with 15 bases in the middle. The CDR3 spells CASSYSGQGRGAFF. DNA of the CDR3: TGTGCCAGCAGTTACTCGGGGCAGGGGCGAGGAGCTTTCTTT.

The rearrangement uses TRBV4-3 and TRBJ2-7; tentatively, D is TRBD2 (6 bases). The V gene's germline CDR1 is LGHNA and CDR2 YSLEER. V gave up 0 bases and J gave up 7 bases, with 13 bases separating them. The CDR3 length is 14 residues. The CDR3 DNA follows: TGCGCCAGCAGCCAAGATCGGGGGACGTGGGAGCAGTACTTC. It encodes CASSQDRGTWEQYF.

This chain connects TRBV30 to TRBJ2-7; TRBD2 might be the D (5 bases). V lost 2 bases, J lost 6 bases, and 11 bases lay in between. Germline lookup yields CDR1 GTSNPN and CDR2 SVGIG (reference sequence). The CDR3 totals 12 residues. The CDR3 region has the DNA TGTGCCTGGAGTTTAGTTGCGGGCGAGCAGTACTTC. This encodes CAWSLVAGEQYF.

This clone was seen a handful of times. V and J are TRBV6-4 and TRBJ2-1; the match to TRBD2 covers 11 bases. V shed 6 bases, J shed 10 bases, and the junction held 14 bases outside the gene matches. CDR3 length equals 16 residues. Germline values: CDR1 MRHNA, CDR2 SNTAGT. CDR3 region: CASSPKGTSGEEEQFF. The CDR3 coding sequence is TGTGCCAGCAGCCCCAAGGGGACTAGCGGAGAAGAAGAGCAGTTCTTC.

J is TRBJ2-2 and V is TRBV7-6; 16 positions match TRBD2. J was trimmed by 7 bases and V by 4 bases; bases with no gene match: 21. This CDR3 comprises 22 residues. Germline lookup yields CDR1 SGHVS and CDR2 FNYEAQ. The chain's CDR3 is CASSWGVSSGTSGRGNDGELFF. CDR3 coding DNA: TGTGCCAGCAGCTGGGGGGTTTCCTCCGGGACTAGCGGGAGGGGTAACGACGGGGAGCTGTTTTTT.

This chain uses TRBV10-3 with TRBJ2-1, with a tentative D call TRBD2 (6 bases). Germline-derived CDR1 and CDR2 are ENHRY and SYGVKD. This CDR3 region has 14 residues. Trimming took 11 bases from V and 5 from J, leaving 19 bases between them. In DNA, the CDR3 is TGTGCCTCCTCCGGTGGTAGCGGAAACAATGAGCAGTTCTTC. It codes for CASSGGSGNNEQFF.

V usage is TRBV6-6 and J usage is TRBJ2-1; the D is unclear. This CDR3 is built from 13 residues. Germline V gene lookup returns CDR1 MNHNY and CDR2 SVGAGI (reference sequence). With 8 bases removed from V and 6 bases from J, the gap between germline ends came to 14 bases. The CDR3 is CASGLLDFNEQFF. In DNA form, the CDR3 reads TGTGCCAGCGGCCTCCTTGACTTCAATGAGCAGTTCTTC.

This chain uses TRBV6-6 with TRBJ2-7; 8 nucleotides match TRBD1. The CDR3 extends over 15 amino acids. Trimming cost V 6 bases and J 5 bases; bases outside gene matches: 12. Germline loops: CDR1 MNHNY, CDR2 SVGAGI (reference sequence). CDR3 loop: CASRHTQGAKDEQYF. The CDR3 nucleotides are TGTGCCAGCAGGCACACCCAGGGGGCCAAGGACGAGCAGTACTTC.

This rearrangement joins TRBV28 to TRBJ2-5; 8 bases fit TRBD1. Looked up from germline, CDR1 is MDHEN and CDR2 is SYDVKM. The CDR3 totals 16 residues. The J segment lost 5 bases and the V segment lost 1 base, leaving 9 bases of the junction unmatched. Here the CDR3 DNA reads TGTGCCAGCAGTTTATCCCCCCGGACAGGGAGGGAGACCCAGTACTTC. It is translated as CASSLSPRTGRETQYF.

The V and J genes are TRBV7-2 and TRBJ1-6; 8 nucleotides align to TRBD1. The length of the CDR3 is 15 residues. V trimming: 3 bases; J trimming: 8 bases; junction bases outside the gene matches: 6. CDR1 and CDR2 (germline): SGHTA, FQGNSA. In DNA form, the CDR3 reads TGTGCCAGCAGCTTTGTTCAGGGGGCCTATTCACCCCTCCACTTT. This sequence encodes CASSFVQGAYSPLHF. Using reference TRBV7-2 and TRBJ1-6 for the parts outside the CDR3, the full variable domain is GAGVSQSPSNKVTEKGKDVELRCDPISGHTALYWYRQSLGQGLEFLIYFQGNSAPDKSGLPSDRFSAERTGGSVSTLTIQRTQQEDSAVYLCASSFVQGAYSPLHFGNGTRLTVT.

CDR3 bases: TGTGCCTGGAACCCAGCCTCGGGCATTCAGTACTTC. Translated: CAWNPASGIQYF. The gene calls are TRBV30 and TRBJ2-4; D not certain. V was clipped by 4 bases and J by 9 bases, with 13 bases between them. Germline V gene data show CDR1 as GTSNPN and CDR2 as SVGIG (reference sequence). This CDR3 contains 12 residues.

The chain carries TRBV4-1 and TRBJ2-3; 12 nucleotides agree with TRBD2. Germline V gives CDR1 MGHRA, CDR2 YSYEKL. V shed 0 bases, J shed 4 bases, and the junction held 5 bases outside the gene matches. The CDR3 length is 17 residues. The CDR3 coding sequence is TGCGCCAGCAGCCAAGATTCACTAGCGGGAGGTTCAGATACGCAGTATTTT. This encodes CASSQDSLAGGSDTQYF.

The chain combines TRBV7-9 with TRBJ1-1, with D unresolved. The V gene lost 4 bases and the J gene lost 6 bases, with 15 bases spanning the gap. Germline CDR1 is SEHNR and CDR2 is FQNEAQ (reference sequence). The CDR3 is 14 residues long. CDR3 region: CASSYDWELAEAFF. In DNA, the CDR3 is TGTGCCAGCAGCTACGACTGGGAGTTGGCTGAAGCTTTCTTT.

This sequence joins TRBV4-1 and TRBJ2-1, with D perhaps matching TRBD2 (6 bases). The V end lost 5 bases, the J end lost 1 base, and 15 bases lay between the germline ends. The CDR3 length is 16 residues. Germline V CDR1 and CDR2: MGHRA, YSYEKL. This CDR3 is CASSERSRGSYNEQFF. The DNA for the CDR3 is TGCGCCAGCAGCGAAAGGTCGCGGGGTTCCTACAATGAGCAGTTCTTC.

The DNA for the CDR3 is TGTGCCAGCAGCCCTGGTACAGGGGGCAGTCAGCCCCAGCATTTT. Translated: CASSPGTGGSQPQHF. V usage is TRBV6-5 and J usage is TRBJ1-5; TRBD1 agrees at 9 bases. CDR1 is MNHEY and CDR2 is SVGAGI in the germline V gene. V was clipped by 6 bases and J by 6 bases; unmatched bases: 9. CDR3 length: 15 residues.

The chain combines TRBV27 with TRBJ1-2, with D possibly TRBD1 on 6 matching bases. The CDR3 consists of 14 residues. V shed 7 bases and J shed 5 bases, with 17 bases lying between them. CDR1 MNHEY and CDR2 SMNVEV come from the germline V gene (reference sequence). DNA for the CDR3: TGTGCCAGCATGGCGACAGGAATCGAATATGGCTACACCTTC. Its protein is CASMATGIEYGYTF.

The CDR3 sequence: CASSLGLAGGPSSGELFF. The CDR3 bases are TGTGCCAGCAGCTTAGGGCTAGCGGGAGGGCCTTCATCCGGGGAGCTGTTTTTT. V usage is TRBV13 and J usage is TRBJ2-2; 12 positions agree with TRBD2. Losses at the gene ends were 0 bases for V and 6 bases for J; bases not matched to a gene: 8. This CDR3 has 18 residues. The germline CDR1 and CDR2 sequences are PRHDT and FYEKMQ (reference sequence). Full variable domain (remainder filled in from reference TRBV13 and TRBJ2-2): AAGVIQSPRHLIKEKRETATLKCYPIPRHDTVYWYQQGPGQDPQFLISFYEKMQSDKGSIPDRFSAQQFSDYHSELNMSSLELGDSALYFCASSLGLAGGPSSGELFFGEGSRLTVL.

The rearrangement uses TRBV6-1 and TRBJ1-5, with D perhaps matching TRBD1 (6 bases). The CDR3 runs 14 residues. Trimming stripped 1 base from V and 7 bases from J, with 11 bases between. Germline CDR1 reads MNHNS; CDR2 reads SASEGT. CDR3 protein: CASSEGGGPQPQHF. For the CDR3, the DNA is TGTGCCAGCAGTGAAGGGGGGGGGCCCCAGCCCCAGCATTTT.

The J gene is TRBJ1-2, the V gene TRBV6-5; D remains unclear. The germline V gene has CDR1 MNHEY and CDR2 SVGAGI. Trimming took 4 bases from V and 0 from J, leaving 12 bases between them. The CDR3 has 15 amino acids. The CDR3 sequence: CASSSFWGANYGYTF. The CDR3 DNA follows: TGTGCCAGCAGTTCCTTTTGGGGAGCTAACTATGGCTACACCTTC.

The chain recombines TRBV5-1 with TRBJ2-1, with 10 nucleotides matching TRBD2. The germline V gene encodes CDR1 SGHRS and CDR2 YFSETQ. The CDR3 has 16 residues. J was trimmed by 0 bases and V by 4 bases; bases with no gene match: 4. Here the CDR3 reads CASSPPSGSSYNEQFF. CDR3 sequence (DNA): TGCGCCAGCAGCCCCCCTAGCGGGAGCTCCTACAATGAGCAGTTCTTC.

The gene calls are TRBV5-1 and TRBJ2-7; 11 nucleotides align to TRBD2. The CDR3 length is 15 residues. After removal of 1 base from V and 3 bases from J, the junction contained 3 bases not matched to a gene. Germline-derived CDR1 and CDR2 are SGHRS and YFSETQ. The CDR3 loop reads CASSLNLAGGYEQYF. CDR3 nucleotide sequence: TGCGCCAGCAGCTTGAATCTAGCGGGAGGCTACGAGCAGTACTTC.

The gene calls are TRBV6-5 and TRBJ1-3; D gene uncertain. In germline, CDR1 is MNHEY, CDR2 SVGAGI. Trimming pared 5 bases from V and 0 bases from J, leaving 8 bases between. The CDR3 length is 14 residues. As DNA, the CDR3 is TGTGCCAGCAGTCCAGGACTCTCTGGAAACACCATATATTTT. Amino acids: CASSPGLSGNTIYF.

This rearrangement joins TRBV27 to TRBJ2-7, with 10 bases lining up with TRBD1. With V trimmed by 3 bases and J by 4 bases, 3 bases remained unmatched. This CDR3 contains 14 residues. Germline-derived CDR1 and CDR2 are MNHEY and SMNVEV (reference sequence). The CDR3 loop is CASSFGDRGYEQYF. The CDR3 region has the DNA TGTGCCAGCAGTTTTGGGGACAGGGGTTACGAGCAGTACTTC.

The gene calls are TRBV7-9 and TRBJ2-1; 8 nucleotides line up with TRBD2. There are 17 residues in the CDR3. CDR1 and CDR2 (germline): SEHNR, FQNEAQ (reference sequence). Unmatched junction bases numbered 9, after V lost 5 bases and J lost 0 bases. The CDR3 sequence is CASSPRGGLYSYNEQFF. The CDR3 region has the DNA TGTGCCAGCAGCCCCCGGGGGGGACTTTACTCCTACAATGAGCAGTTCTTC. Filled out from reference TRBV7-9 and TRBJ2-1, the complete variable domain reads DTGVSQNPRHKITKRGQNVTFRCDPISEHNRLYWYRQTLGQGPEFLTYFQNEAQLEKSRLLSDRFSAERPKGSFSTLEIQRTEQGDSAMYLCASSPRGGLYSYNEQFFGPGTRLTVL.

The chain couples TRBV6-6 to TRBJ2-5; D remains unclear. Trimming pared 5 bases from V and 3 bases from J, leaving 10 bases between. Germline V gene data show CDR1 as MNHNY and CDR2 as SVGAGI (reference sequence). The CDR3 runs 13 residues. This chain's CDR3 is CASSHTREETQYF. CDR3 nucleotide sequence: TGTGCCAGCAGTCATACCCGGGAAGAGACCCAGTACTTC.

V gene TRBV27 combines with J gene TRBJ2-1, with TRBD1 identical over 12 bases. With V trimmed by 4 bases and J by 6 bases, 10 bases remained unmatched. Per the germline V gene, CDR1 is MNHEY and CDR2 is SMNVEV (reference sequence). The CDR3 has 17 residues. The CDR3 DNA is TGTGCCAGCAGTTGGTCCGGGACAGGGGGCTTTCGCAATGAGCAGTTCTTC. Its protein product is CASSWSGTGGFRNEQFF.

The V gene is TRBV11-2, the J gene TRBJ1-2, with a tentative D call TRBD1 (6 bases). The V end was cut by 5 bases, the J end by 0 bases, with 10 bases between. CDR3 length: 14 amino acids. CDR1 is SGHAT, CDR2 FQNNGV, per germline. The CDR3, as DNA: TGTGCCAGCAGCAGGGGACAACCTAACTATGGCTACACCTTC. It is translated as CASSRGQPNYGYTF.

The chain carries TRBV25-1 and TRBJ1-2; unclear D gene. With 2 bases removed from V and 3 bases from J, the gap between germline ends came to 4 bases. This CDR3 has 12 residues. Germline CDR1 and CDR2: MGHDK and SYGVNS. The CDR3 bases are TGTGCCAGCAGTGAAGCGTACTATGGCTACACCTTC. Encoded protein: CASSEAYYGYTF.

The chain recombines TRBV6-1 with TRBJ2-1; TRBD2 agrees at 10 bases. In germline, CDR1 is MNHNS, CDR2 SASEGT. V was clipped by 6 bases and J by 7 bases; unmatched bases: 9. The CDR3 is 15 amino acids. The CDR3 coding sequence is TGTGCCAGCAGGACCTCTAGCGGGAGTGCGAATGAGCAGTTCTTC. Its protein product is CASRTSSGSANEQFF.

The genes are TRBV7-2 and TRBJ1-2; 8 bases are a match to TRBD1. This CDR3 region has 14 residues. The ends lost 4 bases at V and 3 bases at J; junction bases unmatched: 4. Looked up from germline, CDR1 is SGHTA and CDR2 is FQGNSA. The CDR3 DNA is TGTGCCAGCAGCTCCTGGACAGGGTACTATGGCTACACCTTC. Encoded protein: CASSSWTGYYGYTF.

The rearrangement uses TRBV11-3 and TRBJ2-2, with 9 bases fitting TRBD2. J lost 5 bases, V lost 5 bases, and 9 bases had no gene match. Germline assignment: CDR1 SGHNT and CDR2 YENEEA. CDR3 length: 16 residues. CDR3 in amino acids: CASSLIAGAGTGELFF. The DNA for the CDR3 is TGTGCCAGCAGCCTAATAGCGGGAGCGGGAACCGGGGAGCTGTTTTTT.

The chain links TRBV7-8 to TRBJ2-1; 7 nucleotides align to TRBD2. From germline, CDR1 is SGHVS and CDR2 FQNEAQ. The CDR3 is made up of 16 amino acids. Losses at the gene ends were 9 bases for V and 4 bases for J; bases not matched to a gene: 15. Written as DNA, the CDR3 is TGTGCCAGTCGCTCAATACGGGAGGAGACATACAATGAGCAGTTCTTC. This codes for CASRSIREETYNEQFF.